Presented here are 28 T cell receptor beta chains from one specimen sequenced in a study of beta chain features in type 1 diabetes. The whole isolated RNA underwent reverse transcription, so sequencing captured expressed TCRB transcripts. The assay was immunoSEQ multiplex PCR, and TCRdb's table has in-frame clones only and misses some. The data hold about 140,000 clones, with less than 8.5% observed a single time. Material for sequencing was central memory CD4+ T cells from blood. The receptors stem from a woman between 25 and 40 years old in good health.

The chain couples TRBV2 to TRBJ1-3; D is perhaps TRBD1 (5 bases). The CDR3 contains 18 residues. The V end was cut by 0 bases, the J end by 0 bases, with 15 bases between. CDR1 SNHLY and CDR2 FYNNEI come from the germline V gene. The CDR3 sequence: CASSEALRTRASGNTIYF. In DNA, the CDR3 is TGTGCCAGCAGTGAAGCGCTTCGAACCAGGGCCTCTGGAAACACCATATATTTT.

The chain carries TRBV28 and TRBJ2-2, with D possibly matching TRBD1 (5 bases). This CDR3 contains 19 residues. The V end was cut by 1 base, the J end by 8 bases, with 26 bases between. Germline assignment: CDR1 MDHEN and CDR2 SYDVKM. The CDR3 protein is CASSLSVTKLGLGAGELFF. CDR3 DNA: TGTGCCAGCAGTTTATCTGTAACGAAGCTAGGGTTAGGGGCAGGGGAGCTGTTTTTT.

This clone came up a few times. The chain combines TRBV15 with TRBJ2-2, with TRBD1 as a possible D gene (5 bases). The CDR3 totals 17 residues. Germline V CDR1 and CDR2: LNHNV, YYDKDF (reference sequence). Between the trimmed V and J ends, which lost 1 base and 3 bases, there was a span of 15 bases. In DNA form, the CDR3 reads TGTGCCACCAGCAGAGTCCATGGACGACAGTACACCGGGGAGCTGTTTTTT. As protein: CATSRVHGRQYTGELFF. The entire variable domain, with the rest obtained from reference TRBV15 and TRBJ2-2, is as follows: DAMVIQNPRYQVTQFGKPVTLSCSQTLNHNVMYWYQQKSSQAPKLLFHYYDKDFNNEADTPDNFQSRRPNTSFCFLDIRSPGLGDTAMYLCATSRVHGRQYTGELFFGEGSRLTVL.

This chain uses TRBV6-5 with TRBJ2-3; D possibly corresponds to TRBD2 (6 bases). The CDR3 sequence is 15 residues long. Germline lookup yields CDR1 MNHEY and CDR2 SVGAGI. V was clipped by 0 bases and J by 2 bases, with 9 bases between them. For the CDR3, the DNA is TGTGCCAGCAGTTACTCTTGGACTAACACAGATACGCAGTATTTT. Its protein product is CASSYSWTNTDTQYF.

This clone is a singleton in its sample. This chain links TRBV14 with TRBJ2-7; TRBD1 agrees at 7 bases. The trim removed 7 bases at V and 3 bases at J, leaving 15 bases unmatched. CDR1 SGHDN and CDR2 FVKESK come from the germline V gene. This CDR3 spans 16 amino acids. The chain's CDR3 is CASNPDKGQNIYEQYF. CDR3 DNA sequence: TGTGCCAGCAACCCAGATAAGGGACAGAATATCTACGAGCAGTACTTC. The variable domain in full, completed from reference TRBV14 and TRBJ2-7, reads EAGVTQFPSHSVIEKGQTVTLRCDPISGHDNLYWYRRVMGKEIKFLLHFVKESKQDESGMPNNRFLAERTGGTYSTLKVQPAELEDSGVYFCASNPDKGQNIYEQYFGPGTRLTVT.

J is TRBJ2-3 and V is TRBV5-1; 7 bases map to TRBD2. CDR1 and CDR2 from the germline V gene are SGHRS and YFSETQ. J was trimmed by 1 base and V by 0 bases; bases with no gene match: 5. This CDR3 is built from 16 residues. Here the CDR3 reads CASSLGSSGGTDTQYF. The CDR3 DNA sequence: TGCGCCAGCAGCTTGGGATCTAGCGGAGGCACAGATACGCAGTATTTT.

There are a few counts of this clone. The J gene is TRBJ1-2, the V gene TRBV11-2, with 7 positions matching TRBD1. Germline values: CDR1 SGHAT, CDR2 FQNNGV. CDR3 length: 14 amino acids. The junction had 12 bases not matched to a gene; V was cut back by 5 bases and J by 9 bases. CDR3 protein: CASSPNRGQRSYTF. CDR3 DNA: TGTGCCAGCAGCCCGAACAGGGGACAACGGAGCTACACCTTC.

The J gene is TRBJ2-1, the V gene TRBV7-2; perhaps TRBD1 as D (6 bases). V lost 1 base and J lost 8, with 18 bases in between. The CDR3 is 16 residues long. The germline CDR1 and CDR2 sequences are SGHTA and FQGNSA. CDR3 sequence: CASSLGMGHGGDEQFF. CDR3 DNA sequence: TGTGCCAGCAGCTTAGGGATGGGACATGGTGGCGATGAGCAGTTCTTC.

The table lists this clone with many counts. The chain couples TRBV15 to TRBJ2-5, with 8 bases lining up with TRBD2. Trimming at V came to 1 base and at J to 3 bases, leaving 1 base not matched to a gene. Germline V gene lookup returns CDR1 LNHNV and CDR2 YYDKDF (reference sequence). The CDR3 is 14 amino acids. The CDR3 here is CATSRGGGKETQYF. The CDR3 DNA sequence: TGTGCCACCAGCAGAGGCGGGGGGAAAGAGACCCAGTACTTC. The variable domain in full, completed from reference TRBV15 and TRBJ2-5, reads DAMVIQNPRYQVTQFGKPVTLSCSQTLNHNVMYWYQQKSSQAPKLLFHYYDKDFNNEADTPDNFQSRRPNTSFCFLDIRSPGLGDTAMYLCATSRGGGKETQYFGPGTRLLVL.

This clone was picked up many times. This chain uses TRBV4-1 with TRBJ1-2; TRBD1 might be the D (6 bases). The germline CDR1 and CDR2 sequences are MGHRA and YSYEKL. Trimming removed 3 bases from V and 3 bases from J, with 8 bases in between. This CDR3 is built from 13 residues. CDR3 nucleotide sequence: TGCGCCAGCAGCCAGGACAGCTACTATGGCTACACCTTC. It codes for CASSQDSYYGYTF.

This chain links TRBV7-6 with TRBJ2-4; D may be TRBD1 (5 bases). The CDR3 runs to 15 residues. Deletions cut 6 bases from V and 3 bases from J, with 15 bases between. Per germline, CDR1 SGHVS and CDR2 FNYEAQ. This CDR3 is CASSTLTAGKNIQYF. DNA of the CDR3: TGTGCCAGCAGTACTTTGACAGCAGGCAAAAACATTCAGTACTTC. Looking up the rest from reference TRBV7-6 and TRBJ2-4 gives the full variable domain: GAGVSQSPRYKVTKRGQDVALRCDPISGHVSLYWYRQALGQGPEFLTYFNYEAQQDKSGLPNDRFSAERPEGSISTLTIQRTEQRDSAMYRCASSTLTAGKNIQYFGAGTRLSVL.

The sample holds a few counts of this clone. This chain uses TRBV18 with TRBJ1-1; 9 bases agree with TRBD1. V lost 3 bases and J lost 4; bases outside the gene matches: 0. This CDR3 is 13 amino acids long. The germline CDR1 and CDR2 sequences are KGHSH and LQKENI. CDR3 residues: CASSPDRGTEAFF. CDR3 in DNA: TGTGCCAGCTCACCGGACAGGGGCACTGAAGCTTTCTTT.

The chain has TRBV11-2 and TRBJ2-5, with TRBD1 matching over 10 bases. The length of the CDR3 is 14 residues. The V and J ends lost 3 bases and 3 bases, in that order; junction bases with no gene match: 1. Per germline, CDR1 SGHAT and CDR2 FQNNGV. Here the CDR3 reads CASSFGQGEETQYF. CDR3 coding DNA: TGTGCCAGCAGCTTCGGACAGGGGGAAGAGACCCAGTACTTC.

In its sample, this clone was seen a few times. This chain uses TRBV28 with TRBJ2-7, with TRBD2 identical over 9 bases. The CDR3 covers 15 residues. CDR1 and CDR2 from the germline V gene are MDHEN and SYDVKM. V shed 6 bases, J shed 6 bases, and the junction held 12 bases outside the gene matches. CDR3 nucleotide sequence: TGTGCCAGCAGCCATTCTGGGACTAGCAAGTTCGAGCAGTACTTC. This sequence encodes CASSHSGTSKFEQYF.

The rearrangement uses TRBV5-4 and TRBJ2-2; 7 nucleotides match TRBD2. After removal of 2 bases from V and 1 base from J, the junction contained 8 bases not matched to a gene. The germline V gene encodes CDR1 SGHNT and CDR2 YYREEE (reference sequence). The CDR3 consists of 17 residues. CDR3 sequence reads: CASSFGASGKNTGELFF. CDR3 in DNA: TGTGCCAGCAGCTTTGGTGCTAGCGGAAAGAACACCGGGGAGCTGTTTTTT.

Ten or more counts support this clone. The rearrangement links TRBV30 to TRBJ2-5, with 7 bases lining up with TRBD1. J was trimmed by 2 bases and V by 4 bases; bases with no gene match: 7. The CDR3 is 14 amino acids. Germline loops: CDR1 GTSNPN, CDR2 SVGIG (reference sequence). CDR3 residues: CAWIPGQAQETQYF. The CDR3 DNA is TGTGCCTGGATTCCTGGACAGGCTCAAGAGACCCAGTACTTC.

This clone has more than one count but fewer than ten. The chain joins TRBV29-1 to TRBJ2-1, with D hard to call. The CDR3 sequence is 12 residues long. The germline V gene encodes CDR1 SQVTM and CDR2 ANQGSEA. The ends were cut back, 5 bases at V and 6 bases at J, with 11 bases in the middle. CDR3 DNA: TGCAGCGTTCTAGTTGGGTTCAATGAGCAGTTCTTC. Protein: CSVLVGFNEQFF.

This clone was observed a handful of times. The chain carries TRBV28 and TRBJ1-2; D gene unclear. The CDR3 covers 16 residues. Trimming left V 5 bases short and J 0 bases short, with 16 bases between. Looked up from germline, CDR1 is MDHEN and CDR2 is SYDVKM. The CDR3 DNA reads as TGTGCCAGCAGTGACCCCCCGGGGTCAGCTAACTATGGCTACACCTTC. Its translation is CASSDPPGSANYGYTF.

This clone came up a few times. The J gene is TRBJ2-5, the V gene TRBV5-4; D might be TRBD2 (7 bases). The V and J ends lost 1 base and 2 bases respectively, with 12 bases between them. CDR3 length: 15 residues. Germline-derived CDR1 and CDR2 are SGHNT and YYREEE (reference sequence). The CDR3 region has the DNA TGTGCCAGCAGCTTGCAGGGAGGGACACAAGAGACCCAGTACTTC. Translation gives CASSLQGGTQETQYF.

The chain combines TRBV6-1 with TRBJ2-4, with a possible D match to TRBD2 (6 bases). The V end lost 3 bases, the J end lost 8 bases, and 14 bases lay between the germline ends. Germline CDR1 and CDR2: MNHNS and SASEGT. This CDR3 has 14 residues. The chain's CDR3 is CASSDPGEAYIQYF. For the CDR3, the DNA is TGTGCCAGCAGTGACCCGGGGGAAGCGTACATTCAGTACTTC.

This chain links TRBV28 with TRBJ1-2; 7 bases match TRBD1. CDR1 MDHEN and CDR2 SYDVKM come from the germline V gene. CDR3 size: 14 residues. Trimming took 4 bases from V and 8 from J; bases not matched to a gene: 10. The CDR3 loop is CASSSSDRWKGYTF. The CDR3 DNA reads TGTGCCAGCAGTTCCTCGGACAGGTGGAAGGGCTACACCTTC.

This clone was detected only a few times. The gene calls are TRBV14 and TRBJ1-1; 7 nucleotides align to TRBD1. Germline CDR1 is SGHDN and CDR2 is FVKESK. Unmatched junction bases numbered 7, after V lost 3 bases and J lost 0 bases. The CDR3 spans 16 residues. CDR3 region: CASSQLTGALNTEAFF. Here the CDR3 DNA reads TGTGCCAGCAGCCAGCTCACAGGGGCTTTGAACACTGAAGCTTTCTTT.

This clone showed up just a few times. The V gene is TRBV5-1, the J gene TRBJ2-1, with a possible D match to TRBD2 (5 bases). The germline V gene encodes CDR1 SGHRS and CDR2 YFSETQ. CDR3 length: 16 residues. The V end was cut by 4 bases, the J end by 7 bases, with 21 bases between. The CDR3 DNA reads as TGCGCCAGCAGCCCCATTCTTTCGCGGGCGGGTAATGAGCAGTTCTTC. Protein product: CASSPILSRAGNEQFF.

This rearrangement joins TRBV18 to TRBJ1-5, with TRBD1 as a possible D gene (5 bases). The CDR3 is 15 residues long. V shed 1 base and J shed 4 bases, with 11 bases lying between them. Looked up from germline, CDR1 is KGHSH and CDR2 is LQKENI. The CDR3 loop is CASSPHPKGNQPQHF. In nucleotides, the CDR3 is TGTGCCAGCTCACCACACCCGAAGGGGAATCAGCCCCAGCATTTT.

The chain employs TRBV18 and TRBJ2-2; possible D gene TRBD2, 5 bases. The CDR3 spans 17 residues. V lost 2 bases and J 0 bases, leaving 13 bases between the germline ends. Germline CDR1 and CDR2: KGHSH and LQKENI. CDR3 protein: CASSPVGKTPNTGELFF. The CDR3 nucleotides read TGTGCCAGCTCACCAGTCGGGAAAACACCGAACACCGGGGAGCTGTTTTTT.

The chain joins TRBV6-6 to TRBJ1-2; no reliable D call. V lost 2 bases and J lost 6, with 10 bases in between. The CDR3 consists of 13 residues. Germline V gene data show CDR1 as MNHNY and CDR2 as SVGAGI (reference sequence). The CDR3, as DNA: TGTGCCAGCAGTTACCTCGGGATAAATGGCTACACCTTC. Encoded protein: CASSYLGINGYTF.

This chain connects TRBV7-2 to TRBJ1-2; TRBD1 matches 9 bases. Trimming removed 5 bases from V and 0 bases from J; junction bases left unmatched: 1. This CDR3 comprises 14 residues. The germline V gene has CDR1 SGHTA and CDR2 FQGNSA. CDR3 loop: CASSRDRANYGYTF. The CDR3 DNA is TGTGCCAGCAGCAGGGACAGGGCTAACTATGGCTACACCTTC. Combining the CDR3 with reference TRBV7-2 and TRBJ1-2 gives the whole variable domain GAGVSQSPSNKVTEKGKDVELRCDPISGHTALYWYRQSLGQGLEFLIYFQGNSAPDKSGLPSDRFSAERTGGSVSTLTIQRTQQEDSAVYLCASSRDRANYGYTFGSGTRLTVV.

This clone was found a few times. V and J are TRBV6-5 and TRBJ2-5; D is possibly TRBD1 (6 bases). Germline CDR1 reads MNHEY; CDR2 reads SVGAGI. This CDR3 contains 15 residues. The V gene lost 6 bases and the J gene lost 5 bases, with 19 bases spanning the gap. The DNA of the CDR3 is TGTGCCAGCAGGCCCGACAGGAAGGATCGGGAGACCCAGTACTTC. Protein product: CASRPDRKDRETQYF.